The 17 T cell receptor beta chains below were found in one sample sequenced in a study of human T cells and chemical hapten exposure. TCRdb called the RACE reads again in MiXCR, with one record for every CDR3 protein. This table has about 49,000 distinct CDR3 sequences, 8% to 9.5% appearing once. Time point indicated: patch test 1, 2 weeks after DPC sensitization. Described treatment: therapeutic diphenylcyclopropenone sensitization with weekly scalp DPC. Material: whole blood, obtained in connection with sensitization to the hapten diphenylcyclopropenone (DPC). These receptors were collected from a woman between 50 and 59 years old with alopecia areata. Some clones in this sample may be carry-over from other donors' samples.

This clonotype rates as medium-sized (0.01 to 0.1%). The rearrangement joins TRBV20-1 to TRBJ1-6; 7 positions match TRBD1. V gave up 6 bases and J gave up 7 bases; unmatched junction bases: 6. The CDR3 has 13 amino acids. Per germline, CDR1 DFQATT and CDR2 SNEGSKA (reference sequence). The CDR3 loop reads CSALTQGNSPLHF. DNA for the CDR3: TGCAGTGCCTTAACACAGGGGAATTCACCCCTCCACTTT.

This clonotype was picked up many times. The gene calls are TRBV20-1 and TRBJ2-1; D not certain. The V gene's germline CDR1 is DFQATT and CDR2 SNEGSKA (reference sequence). Trimming pared 6 bases from V and 4 bases from J, leaving 10 bases between. This CDR3 has 12 residues. The chain's CDR3 is CSALTPYNEQFF. As DNA, the CDR3 is TGCAGTGCCCTGACCCCTTACAATGAGCAGTTCTTC.

This clonotype was observed many times. This chain uses TRBV7-2 with TRBJ1-2; no clear D. Trimming pared 1 base from V and 3 bases from J, leaving 15 bases between. This CDR3 region has 16 residues. Germline V CDR1 and CDR2: SGHTA, FQGNSA. CDR3 coding DNA: TGTGCCAGCAGCTTAGAATTCAACCGGGCCGACTATGGCTACACCTTC. Residues: CASSLEFNRADYGYTF.

This clonotype was counted at least ten times. This chain uses TRBV20-1 with TRBJ1-3; no definite D call. The CDR3 extends over 14 amino acids. The germline CDR1 and CDR2 sequences are DFQATT and SNEGSKA (reference sequence). The V gene lost 3 bases and the J gene lost 0 bases, with 9 bases spanning the gap. CDR3 nucleotides: TGCAGTGCTAGTACAGCCGACTCTGGAAACACCATATATTTT. Protein: CSASTADSGNTIYF.

This clonotype was observed at least ten times. The gene calls are TRBV20-1 and TRBJ2-2; 10 bases are a match to TRBD2. The CDR3 contains 15 residues. Germline loops: CDR1 DFQATT, CDR2 SNEGSKA (reference sequence). V gave up 3 bases and J gave up 4 bases; unmatched junction bases: 5. The CDR3 nucleotides read TGCAGTGCTAGTCGAGCGGGAGGGCCCACCGGGGAGCTGTTTTTT. Protein: CSASRAGGPTGELFF.

The table lists this clonotype with many counts. The gene calls are TRBV5-1 and TRBJ1-6; D is uncertain. Germline V gene data show CDR1 as SGHRS and CDR2 as YFSETQ. The CDR3 covers 14 residues. V lost 1 base and J 5 bases, leaving 7 bases between the germline ends. The CDR3: CASSLMADNSPLHF. In DNA, the CDR3 is TGCGCCAGCAGCTTGATGGCGGATAATTCACCCCTCCACTTT.

This rearrangement joins TRBV15 to TRBJ2-3, with 8 nucleotides matching TRBD1. V shed 0 bases, J shed 4 bases, and the junction held 12 bases outside the gene matches. Germline CDR1 is LNHNV and CDR2 is YYDKDF (reference sequence). The CDR3 length is 18 residues. The CDR3 region has the DNA TGTGCCACCAGCAGAGATCTGGGAGACAGGGGTTTTTCAGATACGCAGTATTTT. Amino acid sequence: CATSRDLGDRGFSDTQYF.

This clonotype was detected only a few times. CDR3 residues: CASSLVRPGELFF. For the CDR3, the DNA is TGTGCCAGCAGCTTAGTTAGACCCGGGGAGCTGTTTTTT. This chain connects TRBV11-3 to TRBJ2-2; D is unresolved. V was pared by 1 base and J by 6 bases, with 6 bases between. CDR1 is SGHNT, CDR2 YENEEA, per germline. This CDR3 spans 13 amino acids.

The rearrangement uses TRBV29-1 and TRBJ1-1, with D perhaps matching TRBD1 (5 bases). Trimming stripped 5 bases from V and 5 bases from J, with 15 bases between. The CDR3 has 13 residues. Germline V gene data show CDR1 as SQVTM and CDR2 as ANQGSEA. The CDR3 region has the DNA TGCAGCGTTTCCGGGACCACGGGAACTGAAGCTTTCTTT. Amino acid sequence: CSVSGTTGTEAFF.

There are many counts of this clonotype. The V gene is TRBV20-1, the J gene TRBJ2-1; 9 positions agree with TRBD2. CDR1 and CDR2 (germline): DFQATT, SNEGSKA (reference sequence). The J segment lost 5 bases and the V segment lost 3 bases, leaving 8 bases of the junction unmatched. The length of the CDR3 is 15 residues. CDR3 sequence (DNA): TGCAGTGCTAGGTCCGCGGGAGGGCCGCACAATGAGCAGTTCTTC. It encodes CSARSAGGPHNEQFF.

This clonotype was detected ten times or more. The V and J genes are TRBV7-9 and TRBJ2-1; TRBD2 matches at 11 bases. The CDR3 extends over 17 amino acids. The trim removed 3 bases at V and 4 bases at J, leaving 8 bases unmatched. Germline assignment: CDR1 SEHNR and CDR2 FQNEAQ (reference sequence). CDR3 residues: CASSFNSGRERYNEQFF. The CDR3 nucleotides read TGTGCCAGCAGCTTTAATAGCGGGAGGGAAAGGTACAATGAGCAGTTCTTC.

This clonotype was counted ten times or more. This chain links TRBV29-1 with TRBJ1-1; 9 nucleotides match TRBD1. Germline V gives CDR1 SQVTM, CDR2 ANQGSEA. The CDR3 has 15 amino acids. CDR3 residues: CYWPDRGETNTEAFF. The DNA of the CDR3 is TGCTACTGGCCCGACAGGGGGGAGACGAACACTGAAGCTTTCTTT.

This rearrangement joins TRBV29-1 to TRBJ2-1; D not resolved. The CDR3 is made up of 12 amino acids. V dropped 3 bases and J dropped 4 bases, with 7 bases sitting between them. Germline values: CDR1 SQVTM, CDR2 ANQGSEA. This chain's CDR3 is CSVEPVYNEQFF. DNA of the CDR3: TGCAGCGTTGAGCCGGTGTACAATGAGCAGTTCTTC.

The chain uses TRBV7-2 and TRBJ1-1; D remains unclear. This CDR3 has 14 residues. The V end was cut by 3 bases, the J end by 5 bases, with 13 bases between. The V gene's germline CDR1 is SGHTA and CDR2 FQGNSA. The CDR3 reads CASSLSVTGTEAFF. The DNA of the CDR3 is TGTGCCAGCAGCTTGTCAGTTACGGGAACTGAAGCTTTCTTT.

This clonotype was counted between two and nine times. V is TRBV28 and J is TRBJ1-1; TRBD1 might be the D (6 bases). The V gene's germline CDR1 is MDHEN and CDR2 SYDVKM. The V gene lost 2 bases and the J gene lost 6 bases, with 7 bases spanning the gap. The length of the CDR3 is 12 residues. The CDR3 spells CASSLGGAEAFF. The DNA for the CDR3 is TGTGCCAGCAGTTTAGGGGGCGCTGAAGCTTTCTTT.

The chain carries TRBV18 and TRBJ2-1, with 7 nucleotides matching TRBD2. V lost 4 bases and J lost 3; bases outside the gene matches: 9. This CDR3 is built from 16 residues. Germline CDR1 and CDR2: KGHSH and LQKENI. The CDR3 loop is CASSRDGRSVYNEQFF. In nucleotides, the CDR3 is TGTGCCAGCTCACGTGACGGGAGGAGCGTCTACAATGAGCAGTTCTTC.

This clonotype was counted ten times or more. This sequence joins TRBV6-4 and TRBJ2-1; 13 bases are shared with TRBD2. Losses at the gene ends were 6 bases for V and 7 bases for J; bases not matched to a gene: 3. This CDR3 spans 14 amino acids. Germline V gene lookup returns CDR1 MRHNA and CDR2 SNTAGT. This CDR3 reads CASRWTSGGNEQFF. CDR3 nucleotides: TGTGCCAGCAGATGGACTAGCGGGGGTAATGAGCAGTTCTTC.